The 14 T cell receptor beta chains given below trace back to one sample, sequenced in a study of cytomegalovirus exposure and HLA in healthy donors. Use of 60 Vbeta and 13 Jbeta primers characterized the PCR. Assay: immunoSEQ multiplex PCR; the TCRdb copy retains only in-frame clones and omits some. The top ten hold roughly 0.82% of the sample, which has under 200,000 clones, 76% seen once. The sample was PBMCs. All receptors come from a female donor in good health and CMV-seronegative.

This clone was recorded only once. The CDR3 region is CASSHRGVRSGNTIYF. CDR3 sequence (DNA): TGCGCCAGCAGCCACAGGGGGGTACGCTCTGGAAACACCATATATTTT. The rearrangement joins TRBV5-1 to TRBJ1-3; 8 bases are a match to TRBD1. CDR3 length equals 16 residues. The germline V gene encodes CDR1 SGHRS and CDR2 YFSETQ. V trimming: 4 bases; J trimming: 0 bases; junction bases outside the gene matches: 6.

This clone occurred once. The V gene is TRBV6-1, the J gene TRBJ2-3; 10 nucleotides line up with TRBD2. The CDR3 has 15 residues. Trimming cost V 6 bases and J 1 base; bases outside gene matches: 4. The germline V gene has CDR1 MNHNS and CDR2 SASEGT. CDR3 residues: CASRLGLAGTDTQYF. For the CDR3, the DNA is TGTGCCAGCAGGCTAGGACTAGCGGGCACAGATACGCAGTATTTT.

The chain carries TRBV7-2 and TRBJ2-3; TRBD1 matches 8 bases. Germline-derived CDR1 and CDR2 are SGHTA and FQGNSA. With V trimmed by 3 bases and J by 1 base, 3 bases remained unmatched. There are 15 residues in the CDR3. In nucleotides, the CDR3 is TGTGCCAGCAGCTTCCTGGGACAGGGCACAGATACGCAGTATTTT. Its protein is CASSFLGQGTDTQYF.

A single count supports this clone. The chain employs TRBV28 and TRBJ1-3; no definite D call. V lost 2 bases and J lost 4, with 12 bases in between. The CDR3 is 15 residues long. Germline CDR1 reads MDHEN; CDR2 reads SYDVKM. This CDR3 reads CASSLSWQSGNTIYF. DNA of the CDR3: TGTGCCAGCAGTTTAAGTTGGCAGTCAGGAAACACCATATATTTT.

The rearrangement joins TRBV7-8 to TRBJ2-7; D is possibly TRBD2 (5 bases). In germline, CDR1 is SGHVS, CDR2 FQNEAQ. The CDR3 is 13 amino acids. Deletions cut 4 bases from V and 4 bases from J, with 11 bases between. The CDR3 spells CASSYGVKYEQYF. The CDR3 nucleotides are TGTGCCAGCAGCTACGGGGTAAAGTACGAGCAGTACTTC.

The chain combines TRBV11-1 with TRBJ1-1; D gene uncertain. This CDR3 contains 13 residues. The germline V gene has CDR1 SGHAT and CDR2 FQDESV (reference sequence). V was trimmed by 1 base and J by 3 bases, leaving 6 bases between them. The CDR3 DNA sequence: TGTGCCAGCAGCTTAGGTCAGGACACTGAAGCTTTCTTT. Residues: CASSLGQDTEAFF.

This chain joins TRBV19 and TRBJ1-2; TRBD1 agrees at 9 bases. V shed 5 bases and J 8 bases; nucleotides not matched to a gene: 6. This CDR3 region has 13 residues. Germline V gene sequence: CDR1 LNHDA, CDR2 SQIVND (reference sequence). CDR3 residues: CASSRDRVAGYTF. CDR3 bases: TGTGCCAGTAGTCGGGACAGGGTAGCGGGCTACACCTTC.

The chain employs TRBV4-1 and TRBJ2-2; D possibly corresponds to TRBD2 (5 bases). Germline V lookup: CDR1 MGHRA, CDR2 YSYEKL. The CDR3 runs 15 residues. V was cut by 0 bases and J by 12 bases, with 17 bases left in between. CDR3 sequence (DNA): TGCGCCAGCAGCCAAGATATGAGCGGACCGGGGAAGCTGTTTTTT. Its translation is CASSQDMSGPGKLFF.

The chain recombines TRBV2 with TRBJ1-6, with D uncertain. Germline lookup yields CDR1 SNHLY and CDR2 FYNNEI. This CDR3 comprises 13 residues. V was clipped by 7 bases and J by 6 bases, with 10 bases between them. CDR3 protein: CASIIGFNSPLHF. The CDR3 DNA reads as TGTGCCAGCATCATCGGGTTTAATTCACCCCTCCACTTT.

V gene TRBV4-1 combines with J gene TRBJ2-7; 8 bases agree with TRBD1. CDR1 is MGHRA, CDR2 YSYEKL, per germline. CDR3 length equals 14 residues. After removal of 2 bases from V and 4 bases from J, the junction contained 4 bases not matched to a gene. The CDR3: CASSQPGGKYEQYF. CDR3 nucleotides: TGCGCCAGCAGCCAACCAGGGGGCAAATACGAGCAGTACTTC.

The chain uses TRBV7-9 and TRBJ2-1; TRBD1 matches at 7 bases. The CDR3 loop spans 15 amino acids. Germline V gene lookup returns CDR1 SEHNR and CDR2 FQNEAQ (reference sequence). The V and J ends lost 4 bases and 1 base, in that order; junction bases with no gene match: 4. CDR3 nucleotide sequence: TGTGCCAGCAGCTCTAGACAGGGTTCCTACAATGAGCAGTTCTTC. Translated, it gives CASSSRQGSYNEQFF.

The chain couples TRBV13 to TRBJ2-2, with 11 bases lining up with TRBD2. The V and J ends lost 5 bases and 8 bases, in that order; junction bases with no gene match: 10. The CDR3 totals 16 residues. Germline V CDR1 and CDR2: PRHDT, FYEKMQ (reference sequence). CDR3 nucleotides: TGTGCCAGCAGCGAGGGACTAGCGGCCTGGGGGGGGGAGCTGTTTTTT. This codes for CASSEGLAAWGGELFF.

This clone showed up just a few times. The V and J genes are TRBV7-9 and TRBJ2-5; 9 bases are shared with TRBD1. The V and J ends lost 0 bases and 6 bases, in that order; junction bases with no gene match: 8. CDR3 length: 16 residues. Per germline, CDR1 SEHNR and CDR2 FQNEAQ (reference sequence). CDR3 sequence reads: CASSLAVGQGWQTQYF. The CDR3 DNA reads TGTGCCAGCAGCTTAGCGGTCGGACAGGGGTGGCAGACCCAGTACTTC.

The chain couples TRBV5-5 to TRBJ1-2; 7 bases are a match to TRBD1. The V gene's germline CDR1 is SGHKS and CDR2 YYEKEE (reference sequence). The J segment lost 1 base and the V segment lost 4 bases, leaving 4 bases of the junction unmatched. This CDR3 is 14 amino acids long. CDR3 loop: CASSPRQGNYGYTF. Here the CDR3 DNA reads TGTGCCAGCAGCCCCCGACAGGGTAACTATGGCTACACCTTC.